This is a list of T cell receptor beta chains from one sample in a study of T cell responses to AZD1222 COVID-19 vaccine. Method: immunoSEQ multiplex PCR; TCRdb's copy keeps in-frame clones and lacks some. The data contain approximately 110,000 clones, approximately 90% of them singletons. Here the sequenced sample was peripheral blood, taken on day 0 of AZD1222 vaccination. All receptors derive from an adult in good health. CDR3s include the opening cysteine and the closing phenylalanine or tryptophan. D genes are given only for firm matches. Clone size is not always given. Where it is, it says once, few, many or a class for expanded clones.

CASSSAGISTDTQYF TGTGCCAGCAGTTCCGCCGGGATCTCCACAGATACGCAGTATTTT NA TRBJ2-3 NA TRBV7-9
CASRRTGTNTEAFF TGTGCCAGCAGGAGGACAGGGACGAACACTGAAGCTTTCTTT TRBD1 TRBJ1-1 once TRBV27
CASSQGVSYEQYF TGTGCCAGCAGCCAGGGCGTCTCCTACGAGCAGTACTTC NA TRBJ2-7 NA TRBV14
CASSLGIGAFQETQYF TGTGCCAGCAGCTTGGGTATAGGGGCCTTCCAAGAGACCCAGTACTTC NA TRBJ2-5 NA TRBV7-7
CASSFYGTTIYEQYF TGTGCCAGCAGTTTTTACGGGACAACGATATACGAGCAGTACTTC NA TRBJ2-7 NA TRBV27
CASSPRVPGELFF TGTGCCAGCTCACCTCGTGTGCCCGGGGAGCTGTTTTTT NA TRBJ2-2 NA TRBV18
CASSRQGADQPQHF TGTGCCAGCAGTAGACAGGGGGCAGATCAGCCCCAGCATTTT TRBD1 TRBJ1-5 NA TRBV2
CASSLVEQGSGATQYF TGCGCCAGCAGCTTGGTTGAACAGGGATCGGGGGCTACCCAGTACTTC NA TRBJ2-5 NA TRBV5-1
CASSLGGLAGGTDTQYF TGTGCCAGCAGCTTAGGTGGGCTAGCGGGGGGGACAGATACGCAGTATTTT TRBD2 TRBJ2-3 NA TRBV7-2
CASSPQGGGETQYF TGTGCCAGCAGTCCCCAGGGGGGAGGAGAGACCCAGTACTTC NA TRBJ2-5 NA TRBV6-5
CASSLGRLAGGRRSGANVLTF TGTGCCAGCAGCTTAGGTCGGCTAGCGGGAGGACGGCGCTCTGGGGCCAACGTCCTGACTTTC TRBD2 TRBJ2-6 NA TRBV7-8
CASSYGGSYGYTF TGTGCCAGCAGCTACGGTGGAAGCTATGGCTACACCTTC NA TRBJ1-2 NA TRBV7-3
CASSLGASYGYTF TGTGCCAGCAGCTTGGGGGCAAGCTATGGCTACACCTTC NA TRBJ1-2 many TRBV7-9
CASSPAENTEAFF TGTGCCAGCAGCCCAGCAGAGAACACTGAAGCTTTCTTT NA TRBJ1-1 NA TRBV3-1/TRBV3-2
CASSPQQYNTEAFF TGTGCCAGCTCACCACAACAGTACAACACTGAAGCTTTCTTT NA TRBJ1-1 NA TRBV18
CASKQQGGYGYTF TGCGCCAGCAAGCAACAGGGGGGGTATGGCTACACCTTC TRBD1 TRBJ1-2 NA TRBV10-2
CASRATGGHYEQYF TGTGCCAGCAGGGCGACAGGGGGCCACTACGAGCAGTACTTC TRBD1 TRBJ2-7 NA TRBV25-1
CASSRTLVGGIGGYTF TGTGCCAGCAGCCGAACCTTAGTAGGGGGAATAGGAGGCTACACCTTC NA TRBJ1-2 NA TRBV5-6
CASSQGLAGLNQPQHF TGTGCCAGCAGCCAAGGGCTGGCAGGCCTAAATCAGCCCCAGCATTTT NA TRBJ1-5 once TRBV16
CAWSVLGAEAFF TGTGCCTGGAGTGTGCTGGGGGCGGAAGCTTTCTTT NA TRBJ1-1 NA TRBV30
CASSSGQGGYGYTF TGCGCCAGCAGCTCCGGACAGGGCGGCTATGGCTACACCTTC TRBD1 TRBJ1-2 NA TRBV5-1
CASSLGRGSYEQYF TGTGCCAGCAGTTTAGGCAGGGGGTCCTACGAGCAGTACTTC TRBD1 TRBJ2-7 once TRBV27
CASSVGLAGWGSSYNEQFF TGTGCCAGCAGCGTTGGACTAGCGGGATGGGGGAGCTCCTACAATGAGCAGTTCTTC TRBD2 TRBJ2-1 NA TRBV11-2
CASSPTSNSNQPQHF TGTGCCAGCAGCCCGACAAGTAATAGCAATCAGCCCCAGCATTTT NA TRBJ1-5 NA TRBV2
CASSQEAGPLSYEQYF TGCGCCAGCAGCCAAGAAGCGGGACCTCTCTCCTACGAGCAGTACTTC TRBD2 TRBJ2-7 NA TRBV4-1
CASSLRPINTEAFF TGCGCCAGCAGCTTGCGACCCATCAACACTGAAGCTTTCTTT NA TRBJ1-1 NA TRBV5-1
CASRAGTRMSAALGGDTQYF TGTGCCAGCAGAGCCGGGACACGCATGTCGGCTGCCCTTGGAGGAGATACGCAGTATTTT NA TRBJ2-3 NA TRBV9
CASSRGQGTSEQYF TGTGCCAGCAGCCGCGGACAGGGGACTTCCGAGCAGTACTTC TRBD1 TRBJ2-7 NA TRBV7-9
CASRRLAGPYEQYF TGTGCCAGCCGCCGGCTAGCGGGGCCCTACGAGCAGTACTTC TRBD2 TRBJ2-7 NA TRBV5-8
CASTLFRGYSNQPQHF TGTGCCAGTACCCTATTCCGGGGGTATAGCAATCAGCCCCAGCATTTT NA TRBJ1-5 NA TRBV19
CASSQELQGYNEQFF TGTGCCAGCAGCCAAGAATTACAGGGGTACAATGAGCAGTTCTTC TRBD1 TRBJ2-1 once TRBV4-2
CASSLAMPRQAGETQYF TGTGCCAGCAGCTTAGCGATGCCCCGACAGGCCGGAGAGACCCAGTACTTC NA TRBJ2-5 NA TRBV7-9
CASSNWDRGNTEAFF TGTGCCAGCAGTAACTGGGACAGGGGGAACACTGAAGCTTTCTTT TRBD1 TRBJ1-1 NA TRBV6-6